This passage covers 19 T cell receptor beta chains from one sample sequenced in a study of spatial heterogeneity in lung cancer. TCRdb reprocessed the 5' RACE reads with MiXCR, giving one entry per CDR3 protein. Here the sample spans about 90,000 distinct CDR3 sequences, under 9% being singletons. Specified time point: sample taken at primary tumor resection. The study sequenced unsorted whole RNA from tumor, nontumor lung or frozen PBMC. Sequenced material: PBMCs, taken at surgery. Receptor source: a male donor with early-stage non-small cell lung cancer.

This clonotype has a count of ten or more. V usage is TRBV18 and J usage is TRBJ1-4; possibly TRBD1 for D (6 bases). Germline-derived CDR1 and CDR2 are KGHSH and LQKENI. V was trimmed by 3 bases and J by 5 bases, leaving 10 bases between them. This CDR3 is 14 amino acids long. DNA of the CDR3: TGTGCCAGCTCACCGACAGGAGTGAATGAAAAACTGTTTTTT. As protein: CASSPTGVNEKLFF.

V and J are TRBV3-1 and TRBJ2-1, with TRBD2 matching 7 bases. Unmatched junction bases numbered 17, after V lost 6 bases and J lost 9 bases. The CDR3 is 16 amino acids. Per germline, CDR1 LGHDT and CDR2 YNNKEL (reference sequence). The CDR3 protein is CASRGGVLAGEGEQFF. CDR3 sequence (DNA): TGTGCCAGCAGAGGTGGAGTACTGGCGGGAGAAGGTGAGCAGTTCTTC.

Only a few counts were recorded for this clonotype. The V and J genes are TRBV28 and TRBJ2-1, with a possible D match to TRBD2 (9 bases). The V end lost 6 bases, the J end lost 10 bases, and 16 bases lay between the germline ends. Germline CDR1 MDHEN, CDR2 SYDVKM. CDR3 length: 13 amino acids. CDR3 residues: CASRPSGTGEQFF. CDR3 DNA: TGTGCCAGCAGGCCTAGCGGGACAGGCGAGCAGTTCTTC.

The chain has TRBV6-2 or TRBV6-3 and TRBJ2-5; unclear D gene. Between the trimmed V and J ends, which lost 7 bases and 2 bases, there was a span of 20 bases. Germline V gives CDR1 MNHEY, CDR2 SVGEGT. The CDR3 is made up of 16 amino acids. The CDR3 DNA follows: TGTGCCAGCACCAACGTCCCATGGGGTTCTCAAGAGACCCAGTACTTC. It is translated as CASTNVPWGSQETQYF.

A few counts support this clonotype. This chain links TRBV5-1 with TRBJ1-5; D remains unclear. Germline assignment: CDR1 SGHRS and CDR2 YFSETQ. Trimming removed 1 base from V and 5 bases from J, with 10 bases in between. CDR3 length: 14 amino acids. This CDR3 reads CASSLLPGDQPQHF. The CDR3 DNA reads as TGCGCCAGCAGCTTGCTGCCTGGAGATCAGCCCCAGCATTTT.

There are a few counts of this clonotype. The chain uses TRBV7-3 and TRBJ2-5; perhaps TRBD1 as D (6 bases). The CDR3 is 13 amino acids. Trimming pared 3 bases from V and 4 bases from J, leaving 9 bases between. The germline gives CDR1 SGHTA, CDR2 FQGTGA. The CDR3 coding sequence is TGTGCCAGCAGCTTCCTCAGGGGAGAGACCCAGTACTTC. Translation: CASSFLRGETQYF.

The V and J genes are TRBV7-7 and TRBJ1-5; D gene ambiguous. CDR3 length: 13 amino acids. Germline lookup yields CDR1 SSHAT and CDR2 FNYEAQ (reference sequence). V shed 0 bases and J shed 4 bases, with 4 bases lying between them. The CDR3 nucleotides are TGTGCCAGCAGCTTAGCAGAAAATCAGCCCCAGCATTTT. As protein: CASSLAENQPQHF.

This clonotype was counted at least ten times. V and J are TRBV5-1 and TRBJ1-6, with TRBD1 as a possible D gene (5 bases). There are 15 residues in the CDR3. Germline V lookup: CDR1 SGHRS, CDR2 YFSETQ. Trimming stripped 0 bases from V and 6 bases from J, with 10 bases between. The CDR3 loop reads CASSLERGRNSPLHF. The CDR3 DNA follows: TGCGCCAGCAGCTTGGAAAGGGGCCGTAATTCACCCCTCCACTTT. Drawing the rest from reference TRBV5-1 and TRBJ1-6, the complete variable domain is KAGVTQTPRYLIKTRGQQVTLSCSPISGHRSVSWYQQTPGQGLQFLFEYFSETQRNKGNFPGRFSGRQFSNSRSEMNVSTLELGDSALYLCASSLERGRNSPLHFGNGTRLTVT.

This clonotype was counted a few times. The rearrangement uses TRBV20-1 and TRBJ2-3, with D perhaps matching TRBD1 (6 bases). Germline V gives CDR1 DFQATT, CDR2 SNEGSKA (reference sequence). This CDR3 is built from 15 residues. The V gene lost 0 bases and the J gene lost 0 bases, with 10 bases spanning the gap. For the CDR3, the DNA is TGCAGTGCTAGAGATAGACAGGCCAGCACAGATACGCAGTATTTT. Translating it yields CSARDRQASTDTQYF.

This clonotype was recorded a few times. The V gene is TRBV5-8, the J gene TRBJ2-2; TRBD1 is a possible D gene (6 bases). The V and J ends lost 4 bases and 4 bases respectively, with 11 bases between them. Germline CDR1 and CDR2: SGHTS and YDEGEE. This CDR3 has 14 residues. The CDR3 DNA reads TGTGCCAGCAGCCCGGGACAAGCCACCGGGGAGCTGTTTTTT. Translated, it gives CASSPGQATGELFF.

This clonotype was found a few times. CDR3 nucleotide sequence: TGTGCCAGCACTGCGGATCTACAAGAGACCCAGTACTTC. Its protein is CASTADLQETQYF. J is TRBJ2-5 and V is TRBV11-2; D is ambiguous. Germline CDR1 reads SGHAT; CDR2 reads FQNNGV. The V end was cut by 7 bases, the J end by 2 bases, with 11 bases between. The CDR3 totals 13 residues.

The gene calls are TRBV20-1 and TRBJ2-1; D call uncertain. Germline CDR1 reads DFQATT; CDR2 reads SNEGSKA (reference sequence). The ends were cut back, 5 bases at V and 0 bases at J, with 14 bases in the middle. The CDR3 runs 15 residues. This CDR3 is CSASIDLSSYNEQFF. The CDR3, as DNA: TGCAGTGCTTCCATCGACCTAAGCTCCTACAATGAGCAGTTCTTC.

The CDR3 DNA is TGCGCCAGCAGTGAGAGAGGACGTGAAAAACTGTTTTTT. Its protein product is CASSERGREKLFF. J is TRBJ1-4 and V is TRBV10-2; D not certain. V lost 2 bases and J lost 7, with 8 bases in between. CDR3 size: 13 residues. CDR1 and CDR2 from the germline V gene are WSHSY and SAAADI.

This clonotype turned up a few times. The rearrangement links TRBV7-2 to TRBJ2-3; no clear D. V was trimmed by 5 bases and J by 3 bases, leaving 12 bases between them. The CDR3 sequence is 14 residues long. Germline V gives CDR1 SGHTA, CDR2 FQGNSA. CDR3 nucleotides: TGTGCCAGCAGCCGGCCCCCAGCAACAGATACGCAGTATTTT. It is translated as CASSRPPATDTQYF.

In this sample, this clonotype turned up many times. The chain links TRBV4-3 to TRBJ1-4; 7 bases agree with TRBD1. Germline V lookup: CDR1 LGHNA, CDR2 YSLEER. The CDR3 is 15 amino acids. V lost 6 bases to trimming and J lost 5 bases; unmatched junction nucleotides: 9. The CDR3 region has the DNA TGCGCCAGCAGTCCTAAGGGACAGCCAAATGAAAAACTGTTTTTT. Protein: CASSPKGQPNEKLFF.

At least ten counts were recorded for this clonotype. The chain joins TRBV28 to TRBJ2-1; D not resolved. CDR3 length: 13 residues. CDR1 MDHEN and CDR2 SYDVKM come from the germline V gene. The V gene lost 9 bases and the J gene lost 7 bases, with 16 bases spanning the gap. In nucleotides, the CDR3 is TGTGCCAGTACGGTGGCCCCCCCGAATGAGCAGTTCTTC. It specifies CASTVAPPNEQFF. Supplemented by reference TRBV28 and TRBJ2-1, the full variable domain reads DVKVTQSSRYLVKRTGEKVFLECVQDMDHENMFWYRQDPGLGLRLIYFSYDVKMKEKGDIPEGYSVSREKKERFSLILESASTNQTSMYLCASTVAPPNEQFFGPGTRLTVL.

The sample holds a few counts of this clonotype. The chain recombines TRBV5-1 with TRBJ2-7, with 11 bases that match TRBD2. Trimming cost V 4 bases and J 2 bases; bases outside gene matches: 8. Germline CDR1 is SGHRS and CDR2 is YFSETQ. The CDR3 is 16 residues long. This CDR3 reads CASSHSTSGATYEQYF. For the CDR3, the DNA is TGCGCCAGCAGCCATTCGACTAGCGGGGCTACCTACGAGCAGTACTTC. The variable domain in full, completed from reference TRBV5-1 and TRBJ2-7, reads KAGVTQTPRYLIKTRGQQVTLSCSPISGHRSVSWYQQTPGQGLQFLFEYFSETQRNKGNFPGRFSGRQFSNSRSEMNVSTLELGDSALYLCASSHSTSGATYEQYFGPGTRLTVT.

This chain connects TRBV29-1 to TRBJ2-7; 11 positions agree with TRBD1. With 3 bases clipped from V and 6 bases from J, the junction kept 4 bases outside the gene matches. The CDR3 loop spans 13 amino acids. Germline V CDR1 and CDR2: SQVTM, ANQGSEA. CDR3 bases: TGCAGCGTTGAGAGGACAGGGGGCTCCGAGCAGTACTTC. This translates into CSVERTGGSEQYF.

This clonotype was counted between two and nine times. The genes are TRBV13 and TRBJ2-2; TRBD2 agrees at 7 bases. The CDR3 loop spans 15 amino acids. J lost 4 bases, V lost 5 bases, and 7 bases had no gene match. CDR1 and CDR2 from the germline V gene are PRHDT and FYEKMQ (reference sequence). Here the CDR3 reads CASSPMTSLTGELFF. The CDR3 DNA reads as TGTGCCAGCAGCCCGATGACTAGCCTCACCGGGGAGCTGTTTTTT.